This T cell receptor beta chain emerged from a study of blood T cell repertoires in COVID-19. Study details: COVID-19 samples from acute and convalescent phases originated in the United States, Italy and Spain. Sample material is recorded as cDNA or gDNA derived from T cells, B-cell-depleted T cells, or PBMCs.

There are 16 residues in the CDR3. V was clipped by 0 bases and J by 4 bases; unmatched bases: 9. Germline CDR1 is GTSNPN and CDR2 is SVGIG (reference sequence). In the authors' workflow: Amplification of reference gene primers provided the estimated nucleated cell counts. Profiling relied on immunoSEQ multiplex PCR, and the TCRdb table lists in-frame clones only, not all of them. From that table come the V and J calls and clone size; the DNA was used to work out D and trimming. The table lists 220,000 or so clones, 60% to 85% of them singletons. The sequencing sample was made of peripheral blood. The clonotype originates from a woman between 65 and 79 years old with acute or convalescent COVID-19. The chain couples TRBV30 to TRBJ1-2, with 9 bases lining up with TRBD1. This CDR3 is CAWSVQRTGGGYGYTF. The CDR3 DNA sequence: TGTGCCTGGAGTGTTCAGCGTACAGGGGGCGGCTATGGCTACACCTTC.